This T cell receptor (beta chain) was profiled in a study of radiotherapy plus CTLA-4 blockade in lung cancer. Study background: Among patients, roughly 17% showed objective responses, and approximately 30% had disease control.

Germline V lookup: CDR1 MGHRA, CDR2 YSYEKL. V was pared by 1 base and J by 1 base, with 8 bases between. This CDR3 spans 15 amino acids. Generated by immunoSEQ multiplex PCR, the TCRdb table keeps only in-frame clones and is missing some. The sample shows about 94,000 clones, roughly four fifths of them seen only once. Focal radiation with ipilimumab CTLA-4 blockade was given to patients with chemo-refractory metastatic non-small-cell lung cancer. Notes on this clone: The antigen remains unidentified.

Study findings and constraints: Strongest reported response predictors: early blood clone changes and post-radiation interferon-beta.

The TCR was taken from a human donor with non-small cell lung cancer that progressed on radiotherapy plus ipilimumab. This specimen consisted of peripheral blood, obtained from a patient treated with radiotherapy plus ipilimumab. The gene calls are TRBV4-1 and TRBJ1-3; D gene uncertain. CDR3 coding DNA: TGCGCCAGCAGCCAAGGGAGAATGTCTGGAAACACCATATATTTT. Its protein product is CASSQGRMSGNTIYF.